This TCR beta chain came from a study of T cells in localized non-small cell lung cancer. General study findings and limits: A raised T cell density in blood coincided with lengthier overall survival. Of the tissues analyzed, uninvolved adjacent lung showed maximal T cell clonality, greater than tumor. There were a median 57 of the top 100 tumor clones appearing in adjacent lung. Heterogeneity is still possible, as just one tumor region was sequenced.

This table comes from immunoSEQ multiplex PCR, and its TCRdb copy is limited to in-frame clones, with some not included. The sample yields around 91,000 clones, approximately 90% seen once. CDR1 GTSNPN and CDR2 SVGIG come from the germline V gene (reference sequence). This CDR3 region has 12 residues. The ends were cut back, 3 bases at V and 3 bases at J, with 6 bases in the middle. To note about this clone: Its antigen is not known.

The gene calls are TRBV30 and TRBJ1-3, with unresolved D. The sample was peripheral blood, taken before any cancer treatment. The sequence came from a man between 40 and 69 years old with stage I squamous cell lung carcinoma. The CDR3 spells CAWRGFGNTIYF. As DNA, the CDR3 is TGTGCCTGGAGGGGATTTGGAAACACCATATATTTT.